Reported below is one T cell receptor beta chain. What it recognizes is unknown. Profiled with immunoSEQ multiplex PCR; TCRdb holds only in-frame clones, not every one. This sample has more than 2 million clones, with under 97% found just once. This sample was taken from a study of shared clonotypes between healthy human individuals. Study-wide context: Sampling drew on donors who were two women and a few men aged 18 to 49. Findings and limits, study-wide: What limited the represented genetic and exposure-history diversity was the small number of donors.

Germline V gene data show CDR1 as SGHVS and CDR2 as FNYEAQ. The V gene end was trimmed by 1 base and the J gene end by 3 bases; junction bases not matched to a gene: 3. This CDR3 contains 14 residues. The sample consisted of naive CD4+ T cells sorted from blood. Indicated subset: CD45RA+ positively selected. The rearrangement links TRBV7-6 to TRBJ2-7; TRBD1 matches 7 bases. The TCR originated in a man younger than 35 in good health. Here the CDR3 DNA reads TGTGCCAGCAGCTTAGGGAGGACAGGCTACGAGCAGTACTTC. It translates to CASSLGRTGYEQYF.